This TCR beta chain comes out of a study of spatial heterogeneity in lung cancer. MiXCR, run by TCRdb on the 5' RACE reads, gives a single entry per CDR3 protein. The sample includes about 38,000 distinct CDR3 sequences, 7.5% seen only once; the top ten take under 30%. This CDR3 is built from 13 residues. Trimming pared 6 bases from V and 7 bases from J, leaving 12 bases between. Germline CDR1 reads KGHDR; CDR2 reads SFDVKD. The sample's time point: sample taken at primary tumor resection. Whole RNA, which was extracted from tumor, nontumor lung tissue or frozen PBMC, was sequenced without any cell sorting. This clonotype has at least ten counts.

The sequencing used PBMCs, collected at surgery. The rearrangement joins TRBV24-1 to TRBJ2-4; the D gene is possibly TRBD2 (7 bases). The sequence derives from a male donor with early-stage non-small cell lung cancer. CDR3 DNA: TGTGCCACCAGTCGAGGGGGAGGGAACATTCAGTACTTC. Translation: CATSRGGGNIQYF.